This entry lists 24 T cell receptor beta chains sequenced from one sample in a study of CD8+CD57+ T cells in acquired aplastic anemia. Genomic DNA constituted the template upon which TCR beta VDJ and CDR3 profiling was performed. TCRdb used MiXCR to reprocess the reads, holding one entry per CDR3 protein. Among some 180,000 distinct CDR3 sequences, about 50% were seen once, and the ten largest hold 10% to 15%. Selection for sequencing was limited to patients who had shown CD8+CD57+ cell expansion by flow cytometry. Sample: sorted CD4+, CD8+, or CD8+CD57+ T cells (not recorded which) from PBMCs. Receptors originate from a human donor with aplastic anemia.

The V gene is TRBV10-3, the J gene TRBJ1-2; 9 bases map to TRBD1. Germline trimming cut 2 bases from V and 4 bases from J; bases unmatched to any gene: 8. Germline CDR1 reads ENHRY; CDR2 reads SYGVKD. The CDR3 has 16 residues. CDR3 in DNA: TGTGCCATCAGTGAGAATACAGGGGGCGTCGGCTATGGCTACACCTTC. Its protein is CAISENTGGVGYGYTF.

The chain employs TRBV30 and TRBJ1-1, with D perhaps TRBD1 (6 bases). V was trimmed by 5 bases and J by 9 bases, leaving 22 bases between them. Germline V gives CDR1 GTSNPN, CDR2 SVGIG (reference sequence). The CDR3 is made up of 14 amino acids. The CDR3 region has the DNA TGTGCCTGGGCTCCGGGGGGTACAGGGTCTAAAGCTTTCTTT. Protein: CAWAPGGTGSKAFF.

CDR3 in amino acids: CASGEQGNTEAFF. The DNA for the CDR3 is TGTGCCAGCGGGGAACAGGGCAACACTGAAGCTTTCTTT. The V gene is TRBV2, the J gene TRBJ1-1; a weak D match, TRBD1 (6 bases). The germline V and J ends were trimmed by 8 bases and 2 bases, with 12 bases remaining between them. The CDR3 consists of 13 residues. CDR1 SNHLY and CDR2 FYNNEI come from the germline V gene.

This clonotype showed up many times. The chain recombines TRBV7-8 with TRBJ2-3, with 11 bases aligning to TRBD1. The germline gives CDR1 SGHVS, CDR2 FQNEAQ. There are 15 residues in the CDR3. Trimming cost V 5 bases and J 8 bases; bases outside gene matches: 9. The CDR3 DNA is TGTGCCAGCAGCCAGCGGACAGGGGGCTCCGGTACGCAGTATTTT. This sequence encodes CASSQRTGGSGTQYF.

A word on this clonotype: Sequence at one end of the junction differs from germline and may be a read error. The CDR3 here is CVSSNSGTANTGELFF. Here the CDR3 DNA reads TGTGTCAGCAGCAACTCCGGGACAGCGAACACCGGGGAGCTGTTTTTT. The gene calls are TRBV9 and TRBJ2-2, with 7 bases lining up with TRBD1. The CDR3 runs to 16 residues. Germline V lookup: CDR1 SGDLS, CDR2 YYNGEE.

The gene calls are TRBV19 and TRBJ2-5; 9 nucleotides line up with TRBD1. With 8 bases clipped from V and 4 bases from J, the junction kept 5 bases outside the gene matches. This CDR3 comprises 13 residues. CDR1 and CDR2 from the germline V gene are LNHDA and SQIVND (reference sequence). CDR3 DNA sequence: TGTGCCAGTCAGACAGGGGGACCAGAGACCCAGTACTTC. It yields the protein CASQTGGPETQYF.

This clonotype was seen ten or more times. The chain joins TRBV7-2 to TRBJ2-1; D not certain. CDR3 length: 14 residues. The V and J ends lost 5 bases and 14 bases respectively, with 22 bases between them. Germline assignment: CDR1 SGHTA and CDR2 FQGNSA. The CDR3, as DNA: TGTGCCAGCAGCCCAAAGGTGGTGCAAGGTAGTGAGTTCTTC. Translation: CASSPKVVQGSEFF.

By frequency in the sample, this clonotype is medium-sized. The chain uses TRBV19 and TRBJ1-1; 7 bases map to TRBD1. This CDR3 region has 14 residues. The J segment lost 5 bases and the V segment lost 4 bases, leaving 7 bases of the junction unmatched. Per germline, CDR1 LNHDA and CDR2 SQIVND (reference sequence). CDR3 nucleotide sequence: TGTGCCAGTAGTACAAGACAGGGTAGGACTGAAGCTTTCTTT. It encodes CASSTRQGRTEAFF. Based on the CDR3 plus reference TRBV19 and TRBJ1-1, the full variable domain is DGGITQSPKYLFRKEGQNVTLSCEQNLNHDAMYWYRQDPGQGLRLIYYSQIVNDFQKGDIAEGYSVSREKKESFPLTVTSAQKNPTAFYLCASSTRQGRTEAFFGQGTRLTVV.

The V call is TRBV15, the J call TRBJ1-1; 7 bases agree with TRBD1. The length of the CDR3 is 15 residues. Germline values: CDR1 LNHNV, CDR2 YYDKDF (reference sequence). V lost 5 bases, J lost 5 bases, and 11 bases stayed unmatched. CDR3 amino acids: CATSPPRDRATEAFF. CDR3 bases: TGTGCCACCAGCCCGCCCCGAGACAGGGCTACTGAAGCTTTCTTT.

The rearrangement uses TRBV11-1 and TRBJ2-1; D perhaps matches TRBD1 (5 bases). The V end was cut by 3 bases, the J end by 8 bases, with 20 bases between. This CDR3 region has 16 residues. Per the germline V gene, CDR1 is SGHAT and CDR2 is FQDESV (reference sequence). This CDR3 is CASSFAEIGRGDEQFF. Here the CDR3 DNA reads TGTGCCAGCAGCTTTGCCGAAATTGGAAGGGGCGATGAGCAGTTCTTC.

This rearrangement joins TRBV2 to TRBJ2-1, with no clear D. Trimming shortened V by 5 bases and J by 3 bases, and 17 bases separated the two germline ends. This CDR3 comprises 16 residues. Germline CDR1 reads SNHLY; CDR2 reads FYNNEI. This CDR3 is CASSSNGPSLYNEQFF. CDR3 bases: TGTGCCAGCAGTAGTAACGGACCCTCCCTCTACAATGAGCAGTTCTTC.

This clonotype was seen repeatedly, ten times or more. This sequence joins TRBV14 and TRBJ2-1; TRBD2 might be the D (6 bases). V was shortened by 1 base and J by 9 bases, with 13 bases between the two germline ends. The germline V gene has CDR1 SGHDN and CDR2 FVKESK. The CDR3 has 14 amino acids. CDR3 DNA sequence: TGTGCCAGCAGCCAAGGTGCGGGGTGGGGTGAGCAGTTCTTC. Protein sequence: CASSQGAGWGEQFF.

This clonotype occurred many times. The chain joins TRBV5-1 to TRBJ2-3; the D gene is possibly TRBD2 (5 bases). CDR1 is SGHRS, CDR2 YFSETQ, per germline. The germline V and J ends were trimmed by 2 bases and 4 bases, with 14 bases remaining between them. The CDR3 spans 15 residues. The CDR3 nucleotides read TGCGCCAGCAGCTTTACACTGAGGGTGCCAGATACGCAGTATTTT. Protein product: CASSFTLRVPDTQYF. The variable domain in full, with the rest retrieved from reference TRBV5-1 and TRBJ2-3, is KAGVTQTPRYLIKTRGQQVTLSCSPISGHRSVSWYQQTPGQGLQFLFEYFSETQRNKGNFPGRFSGRQFSNSRSEMNVSTLELGDSALYLCASSFTLRVPDTQYFGPGTRLTVL.

This rearrangement joins TRBV20-1 to TRBJ1-5; D may be TRBD1 (5 bases). The CDR3 totals 16 residues. V was clipped by 0 bases and J by 11 bases, with 23 bases between them. CDR1 DFQATT and CDR2 SNEGSKA come from the germline V gene (reference sequence). The CDR3 loop is CSARDTGTDTNPSQHF. In DNA, the CDR3 is TGCAGTGCTAGAGATACAGGCACAGATACCAATCCGTCCCAGCATTTT.

V is TRBV5-6 and J is TRBJ2-5, with D possibly matching TRBD1 (5 bases). Germline V gene sequence: CDR1 SGHDT, CDR2 YYEEEE. Trimming shortened V by 3 bases and J by 2 bases, and 11 bases separated the two germline ends. The CDR3 is 14 amino acids. DNA for the CDR3: TGTGCCAGCAGCTCCGCAGGGTATCAAGAGACCCAGTACTTC. It yields the protein CASSSAGYQETQYF.

The CDR3 nucleotides are TGTGCCAGCAGCTTAACGTGGGGGCGTCGAGAGACCCAGTACTTC. Amino acids: CASSLTWGRRETQYF. The chain carries TRBV7-2 and TRBJ2-5, with a weak D call TRBD1 (6 bases). The CDR3 runs 15 residues. V lost 2 bases, J lost 4 bases, and 14 bases lay in between. Germline V CDR1 and CDR2: SGHTA, FQGNSA. The full variable domain, rest sourced from reference TRBV7-2 and TRBJ2-5, is GAGVSQSPSNKVTEKGKDVELRCDPISGHTALYWYRQSLGQGLEFLIYFQGNSAPDKSGLPSDRFSAERTGGSVSTLTIQRTQQEDSAVYLCASSLTWGRRETQYFGPGTRLLVL.

This clonotype was counted ten times or more. This CDR3 reads CASSHTGTGYGYTF. The CDR3 DNA reads as TGTGCCAGCAGTCACACCGGGACAGGGTATGGCTACACCTTC. The chain joins TRBV12-3 or TRBV12-4 to TRBJ1-2; TRBD1 agrees at 9 bases. The V segment lost 5 bases and the J segment 5 bases; nucleotides outside the gene matches: 6. The CDR3 has 14 residues.

The V and J genes are TRBV2 and TRBJ2-7, with a weak D call TRBD2 (6 bases). V lost 9 bases to trimming and J lost 2 bases, with 14 bases between them. This CDR3 region has 13 residues. Germline V gene sequence: CDR1 SNHLY, CDR2 FYNNEI. CDR3 coding DNA: TGTGCCAGAAGGGACGGCGGGACCTACGAGCAGTACTTC. As protein: CARRDGGTYEQYF.

This clonotype was recorded many times. J is TRBJ2-3 and V is TRBV11-1; D is unclear. Germline-derived CDR1 and CDR2 are SGHAT and FQDESV (reference sequence). The CDR3 has 18 amino acids. V lost 1 base and J lost 0, with 17 bases in between. CDR3 sequence: CASSLGQDYLTSTDTQYF. CDR3 coding DNA: TGTGCCAGCAGCTTAGGTCAGGATTACCTTACTAGCACAGATACGCAGTATTTT. Full variable domain (outside the CDR3, taken from reference TRBV11-1 and TRBJ2-3): EAEVAQSPRYKITEKSQAVAFWCDPISGHATLYWYRQILGQGPELLVQFQDESVVDDSQLPKDRFSAERLKGVDSTLKIQPAELGDSAMYLCASSLGQDYLTSTDTQYFGPGTRLTVL.

This clonotype showed up just a few times. The chain couples TRBV6-1 to TRBJ1-5, with 8 nucleotides matching TRBD1. This CDR3 comprises 14 residues. Per the germline V gene, CDR1 is MNHNS and CDR2 is SASEGT. The V and J ends lost 6 bases and 6 bases, in that order; junction bases with no gene match: 7. The CDR3 region has the DNA TGTGCCAGCAGAGCTGGGACAGGACTTCAGCCCCAGCATTTT. It yields the protein CASRAGTGLQPQHF.

This clonotype was recorded many times. The rearrangement uses TRBV5-1 and TRBJ1-5; D remains unclear. CDR1 SGHRS and CDR2 YFSETQ come from the germline V gene. The CDR3 spans 14 residues. Between the trimmed V and J ends, which lost 0 bases and 4 bases, there was a span of 8 bases. DNA for the CDR3: TGCGCCAGCAGCTTGGCCGGGATGAATCAGCCCCAGCATTTT. Translation: CASSLAGMNQPQHF.

This sequence joins TRBV19 and TRBJ2-1; TRBD1 matches 7 bases. CDR3 length: 12 residues. Germline CDR1 is LNHDA and CDR2 is SQIVND (reference sequence). With V trimmed by 5 bases and J by 9 bases, 4 bases remained unmatched. The CDR3 DNA reads TGTGCCAGTAGTTTCCGACAGGGTGAGCAGTTCTTC. Amino acids: CASSFRQGEQFF.

The chain couples TRBV19 to TRBJ2-7; D is unresolved. There are 14 residues in the CDR3. Per germline, CDR1 LNHDA and CDR2 SQIVND (reference sequence). V dropped 3 bases and J dropped 2 bases, with 11 bases sitting between them. This chain's CDR3 is CASSMSGSTYEQYF. CDR3 nucleotide sequence: TGTGCCAGTAGTATGAGTGGATCTACCTACGAGCAGTACTTC.

The table lists this clonotype with many counts. V gene TRBV4-2 combines with J gene TRBJ2-5; no clear D. CDR3 length: 14 residues. The germline V gene has CDR1 LGHNA and CDR2 YNFKEQ. V lost 0 bases and J lost 3, with 8 bases in between. CDR3: CASSQDFGKETQYF. The DNA of the CDR3 is TGTGCCAGCAGCCAAGATTTTGGAAAAGAGACCCAGTACTTC.